These 27 T cell receptor beta chains share one sample of origin, sequenced in a study of cytomegalovirus exposure and HLA in healthy donors. This table comes from immunoSEQ multiplex PCR, and its TCRdb copy is limited to in-frame clones, with some not included. The data show over 110,000 clones, with around 84% seen just once and around 10% held by the top ten. Sample: PBMCs. Receptor source: a man between 18 and 35 years old in good health and CMV-seropositive.

The V and J genes are TRBV5-4 and TRBJ2-5, with 9 bases that match TRBD1. Trimming cost V 4 bases and J 2 bases; bases outside gene matches: 3. Per the germline V gene, CDR1 is SGHNT and CDR2 is YYREEE (reference sequence). The CDR3 runs 14 residues. The CDR3 DNA sequence: TGTGCCAGCAGCCGGACAGGGGAGCAAGAGACCCAGTACTTC. Amino acid sequence: CASSRTGEQETQYF.

The rearrangement links TRBV6-1 to TRBJ1-4, with D perhaps matching TRBD1 (6 bases). The CDR3 is made up of 14 amino acids. CDR1 and CDR2 (germline): MNHNS, SASEGT. V shed 5 bases and J shed 11 bases, with 18 bases lying between them. CDR3 protein: CASSKTGELGKLFF. DNA for the CDR3: TGTGCCAGCAGTAAGACAGGAGAGCTCGGTAAACTGTTTTTT.

The J gene is TRBJ2-7, the V gene TRBV4-1, with TRBD1 matching 10 bases. The CDR3 consists of 16 residues. The J segment lost 4 bases and the V segment lost 0 bases, leaving 6 bases of the junction unmatched. Looked up from germline, CDR1 is MGHRA and CDR2 is YSYEKL. CDR3 in DNA: TGCGCCAGCAGCCAAGATGGACAGGGGGACTTATACGAGCAGTACTTC. It translates to CASSQDGQGDLYEQYF.

This clone was picked up a small number of times. This chain uses TRBV6-5 with TRBJ1-5; D remains unclear. Trimming left V 7 bases short and J 4 bases short, with 8 bases between. Germline V gene data show CDR1 as MNHEY and CDR2 as SVGAGI. This CDR3 has 12 amino acids. The CDR3, as DNA: TGTGCCAGCATGGGCCCAAATCAGCCCCAGCATTTT. It codes for CASMGPNQPQHF.

V usage is TRBV5-6 and J usage is TRBJ2-5, with a tentative D call TRBD1 (7 bases). CDR1 and CDR2 from the germline V gene are SGHDT and YYEEEE. The CDR3 is 14 amino acids. Trimming pared 4 bases from V and 5 bases from J, leaving 15 bases between. The DNA for the CDR3 is TGTGCCAGCAGCACCAATCAGGGGGGCGAGACCCAGTACTTC. It specifies CASSTNQGGETQYF.

The rearrangement joins TRBV7-2 to TRBJ2-5; 11 bases match TRBD2. This CDR3 has 16 amino acids. Germline V gene sequence: CDR1 SGHTA, CDR2 FQGNSA. The V segment lost 3 bases and the J segment 2 bases; nucleotides outside the gene matches: 5. The CDR3: CASSFLAGGNQETQYF. The CDR3 nucleotides are TGTGCCAGCAGCTTCCTAGCGGGGGGTAATCAAGAGACCCAGTACTTC. The whole variable domain, filled in from reference TRBV7-2 and TRBJ2-5, reads GAGVSQSPSNKVTEKGKDVELRCDPISGHTALYWYRQSLGQGLEFLIYFQGNSAPDKSGLPSDRFSAERTGGSVSTLTIQRTQQEDSAVYLCASSFLAGGNQETQYFGPGTRLLVL.

This clone was seen once. The genes are TRBV25-1 and TRBJ2-1; D ambiguous. The CDR3 contains 11 residues. CDR1 is MGHDK and CDR2 is SYGVNS in the germline V gene. The ends were cut back, 8 bases at V and 10 bases at J, with 12 bases in the middle. The CDR3 DNA is TGTGCCAGCGGGCCCTTGTGGGAGCAGTTCTTC. Protein: CASGPLWEQFF.

This clone occurred once. The chain employs TRBV18 and TRBJ2-7, with 8 bases aligning to TRBD2. The CDR3 is made up of 15 amino acids. J lost 7 bases, V lost 5 bases, and 13 bases had no gene match. Germline-derived CDR1 and CDR2 are KGHSH and LQKENI. The CDR3 sequence: CASSFPAGATSEQYF. The CDR3 DNA sequence: TGTGCCAGCTCATTTCCAGCGGGAGCTACGAGTGAGCAGTACTTC.

This chain links TRBV27 with TRBJ2-7, with a tentative D call TRBD1 (5 bases). The CDR3 has 15 amino acids. In germline, CDR1 is MNHEY, CDR2 SMNVEV (reference sequence). V shed 5 bases and J shed 0 bases, with 14 bases lying between them. As DNA, the CDR3 is TGTGCCAGCAGTACATACAGGATTAGCTCCTACGAGCAGTACTTC. It translates to CASSTYRISSYEQYF.

This rearrangement joins TRBV6-4 to TRBJ2-2; 7 nucleotides agree with TRBD1. CDR3 size: 14 residues. Germline assignment: CDR1 MRHNA and CDR2 SNTAGT. V lost 5 bases to trimming and J lost 6 bases; unmatched junction nucleotides: 6. CDR3 sequence reads: CASSRDSRAGELFF. The CDR3 region has the DNA TGTGCCAGCAGTAGGGACAGTCGGGCCGGGGAGCTGTTTTTT.

This clone was observed once. The chain uses TRBV5-1 and TRBJ1-2; 9 nucleotides line up with TRBD1. V trimming: 0 bases; J trimming: 6 bases; junction bases outside the gene matches: 3. In germline, CDR1 is SGHRS, CDR2 YFSETQ. This CDR3 has 14 amino acids. The CDR3 DNA is TGCGCCAGCAGCTTGGGGGACAGGGTTAATGGCTACACCTTC. Protein product: CASSLGDRVNGYTF.

The genes are TRBV4-1 and TRBJ2-3; 8 bases align to TRBD2. Germline-derived CDR1 and CDR2 are MGHRA and YSYEKL. This CDR3 has 17 amino acids. Unmatched junction bases numbered 6, after V lost 1 base and J lost 0 bases. The CDR3 coding sequence is TGCGCCAGCAGCCAAGTACAGCGGGAGAGGAGCACAGATACGCAGTATTTT. Translation: CASSQVQRERSTDTQYF.

This clone has a handful of counts. Compared with germline, one end of the junction differs, possibly owing to a read error. The chain's CDR3 is CASSLQGGSDNEQFF. DNA for the CDR3: TGTGCCAGCAGCCTGCAGGGGGGCTCCGACAATGAGCAGTTCTTC. V usage is TRBV5-8 and J usage is TRBJ2-1; weak D call: TRBD1 (7 bases). The V gene's germline CDR1 is SGHTS and CDR2 YDEGEE. The CDR3 is 15 residues long. The full variable domain, with the rest looked up from reference TRBV5-8 and TRBJ2-1, is EAGVTQSPTHLIKTRGQQATLRCSPISGHTSVYWYQQALGLGLQFLLWYDEGEERNRGNFPPRFSGRQFPNYSSELNVNALELEDSALYLCASSLQGGSDNEQFFGPGTRLTVL.

This chain uses TRBV11-3 with TRBJ2-2; D may be TRBD2 (5 bases). Germline V lookup: CDR1 SGHNT, CDR2 YENEEA. V lost 0 bases to trimming and J lost 1 base, with 6 bases between them. This CDR3 spans 15 amino acids. CDR3 amino acids: CASSLDGENTGELFF. The CDR3 coding sequence is TGTGCCAGCAGCTTAGACGGGGAGAACACCGGGGAGCTGTTTTTT.

This clone was counted only a few times. The CDR3 DNA follows: TGTGCCTGGAGTCCTCGCCGGGGGGTCAGCAATTCACCCCTCCACTTT. Translating gives CAWSPRRGVSNSPLHF. J is TRBJ1-6 and V is TRBV30, with a weak D call TRBD1 (5 bases). CDR3 length equals 16 residues. Deletions cut 2 bases from V and 7 bases from J, with 18 bases between. The germline V gene has CDR1 GTSNPN and CDR2 SVGIG (reference sequence).

In its sample, this clone was seen a few times. The rearrangement joins TRBV2 to TRBJ1-5; 8 bases fit TRBD1. The germline V gene has CDR1 SNHLY and CDR2 FYNNEI. The CDR3 has 14 amino acids. Germline trimming cut 4 bases from V and 6 bases from J; bases unmatched to any gene: 5. CDR3 DNA sequence: TGTGCCAGCAGTGTGGCAGGGGGCAGTCAGCCCCAGCATTTT. Its protein is CASSVAGGSQPQHF.

This clone was found once. This chain links TRBV30 with TRBJ2-2; the match to TRBD2 covers 10 bases. V shed 4 bases and J 4 bases; nucleotides not matched to a gene: 0. Per the germline V gene, CDR1 is GTSNPN and CDR2 is SVGIG (reference sequence). This CDR3 is 13 amino acids long. As DNA, the CDR3 is TGTGCCTGGACTAGCGGGGGCACCGGGGAGCTGTTTTTT. It encodes CAWTSGGTGELFF.

The V call is TRBV21-1, the J call TRBJ2-5; the table's D call, TRBD1, was not checked against the DNA. TRBV21-1 is noted as a pseudogene. CDR3 length: 15 residues. CDR3 residues: CASSKVIPGHETQYF. The CDR3 DNA reads TGTGCCAGCAGCAAAGTCATCCCAGGTCACGAGACCCAGTACTTC.

The V and J genes are TRBV27 and TRBJ2-6, with 7 bases matching TRBD1. The V gene's germline CDR1 is MNHEY and CDR2 SMNVEV (reference sequence). V lost 10 bases, J lost 1 base, and 13 bases stayed unmatched. This CDR3 has 17 residues. The CDR3 protein is CATRPGQRPSGANVLTF. The CDR3 DNA follows: TGTGCCACTCGACCGGGACAGAGACCTTCTGGGGCCAACGTCCTGACTTTC.

The chain carries TRBV10-3 and TRBJ2-1, with D possibly matching TRBD1 (5 bases). CDR1 and CDR2 from the germline V gene are ENHRY and SYGVKD. V was shortened by 0 bases and J by 7 bases, with 13 bases between the two germline ends. The CDR3 length is 15 residues. CDR3 nucleotides: TGTGCCATCAGTGAGTCAGGACATGAGTGGAATGAGCAGTTCTTC. It translates to CAISESGHEWNEQFF.

V is TRBV4-2 and J is TRBJ2-3, with 8 nucleotides matching TRBD2. Germline V gives CDR1 LGHNA, CDR2 YNFKEQ. The CDR3 runs to 16 residues. V was clipped by 6 bases and J by 1 base; unmatched bases: 9. The CDR3 coding sequence is TGTGCCAGCAGTTCAAGCGTTAGCGGGGGCACAGATACGCAGTATTTT. Amino acid sequence: CASSSSVSGGTDTQYF.

A few counts support this clone. This chain joins TRBV25-1 and TRBJ1-6, with 9 bases matching TRBD1. V was clipped by 1 base and J by 9 bases; unmatched bases: 4. The CDR3 extends over 15 amino acids. Germline CDR1 MGHDK, CDR2 SYGVNS. CDR3 nucleotide sequence: TGTGCCAGCAGTGAATTCGCGACAGGGGGTTCACCCCTCCACTTT. The encoded protein is CASSEFATGGSPLHF.

V gene TRBV5-4 combines with J gene TRBJ2-3; the match to TRBD2 covers 7 bases. The length of the CDR3 is 15 residues. V dropped 4 bases and J dropped 1; count of bases not matched to a gene: 6. Germline lookup yields CDR1 SGHNT and CDR2 YYREEE (reference sequence). Written as DNA, the CDR3 is TGTGCCAGCAGCCTGGGGGGGGTAGGCACAGATACGCAGTATTTT. This encodes CASSLGGVGTDTQYF.

CDR3 in DNA: TGTGCCAGCAGTTTAAGCGGGACCTCTGGGGCCAACGTCCTGACTTTC. Translation: CASSLSGTSGANVLTF. This rearrangement joins TRBV27 to TRBJ2-6; TRBD2 matches at 7 bases. This CDR3 region has 16 residues. V dropped 2 bases and J dropped 0; count of bases not matched to a gene: 1. From germline, CDR1 is MNHEY and CDR2 SMNVEV (reference sequence). Combining the CDR3 with reference TRBV27 and TRBJ2-6 gives the whole variable domain EAQVTQNPRYLITVTGKKLTVTCSQNMNHEYMSWYRQDPGLGLRQIYYSMNVEVTDKGDVPEGYKVSRKEKRNFPLILESPSPNQTSLYFCASSLSGTSGANVLTFGAGSRLTVL.

The CDR3 bases are TGTGCCAGCAGCCTTCGACAGGGTATAGGGTACAATGAGCAGTTCTTC. Translated: CASSLRQGIGYNEQFF. The chain uses TRBV7-6 and TRBJ2-1; 7 bases are shared with TRBD1. CDR3 length: 16 residues. Germline values: CDR1 SGHVS, CDR2 FNYEAQ. The V gene end was trimmed by 5 bases and the J gene end by 4 bases; junction bases not matched to a gene: 11.

V gene TRBV2 combines with J gene TRBJ1-1; D unclear. The CDR3 extends over 13 amino acids. Germline V gene data show CDR1 as SNHLY and CDR2 as FYNNEI. V lost 5 bases and J lost 3, with 10 bases in between. The CDR3, as DNA: TGTGCCAGCAGTCCTGTCGGGGACACTGAAGCTTTCTTT. Residues: CASSPVGDTEAFF.

V usage is TRBV16 and J usage is TRBJ2-1; 9 nucleotides align to TRBD2. The V segment lost 0 bases and the J segment 4 bases; nucleotides outside the gene matches: 4. CDR3 size: 16 residues. Germline CDR1 reads KGHSY; CDR2 reads FQNENV. The CDR3 bases are TGTGCCAGCAGCCAATCTCGTCTAGCGGGATACAATGAGCAGTTCTTC. Translation: CASSQSRLAGYNEQFF.